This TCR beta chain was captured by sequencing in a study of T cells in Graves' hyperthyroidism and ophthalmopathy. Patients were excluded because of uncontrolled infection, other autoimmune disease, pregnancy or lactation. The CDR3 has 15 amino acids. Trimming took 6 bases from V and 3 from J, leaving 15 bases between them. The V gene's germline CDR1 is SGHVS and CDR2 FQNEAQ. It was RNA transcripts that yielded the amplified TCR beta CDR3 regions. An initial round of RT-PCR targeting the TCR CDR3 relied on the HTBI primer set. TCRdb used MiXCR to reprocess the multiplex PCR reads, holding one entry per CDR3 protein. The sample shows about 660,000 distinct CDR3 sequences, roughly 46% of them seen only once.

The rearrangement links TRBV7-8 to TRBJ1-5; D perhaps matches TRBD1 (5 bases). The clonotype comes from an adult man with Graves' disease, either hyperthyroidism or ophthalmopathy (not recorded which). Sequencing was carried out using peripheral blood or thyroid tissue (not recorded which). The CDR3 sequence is CASSLFQGTNQPQHF. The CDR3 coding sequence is TGTGCCAGCAGTTTATTTCAGGGTACCAATCAGCCCCAGCATTTT. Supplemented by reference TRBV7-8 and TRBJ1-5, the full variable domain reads GAGVSQSPRYKVAKRGQDVALRCDPISGHVSLFWYQQALGQGPEFLTYFQNEAQLDKSGLPSDRFFAERPEGSVSTLKIQRTQQEDSAVYLCASSLFQGTNQPQHFGDGTRLSIL.